This TCR beta chain was obtained from a study of blood T cell repertoires in COVID-19. Study background: Donors in the United States, Italy and Spain gave samples during acute or convalescent COVID-19. PBMCs, B-cell-depleted T cells, or T cells were the source of the cDNA or gDNA that made up the material.

This clone was counted only a few times. This CDR3 is also generated by other DNA sequences in the sample. Generated by immunoSEQ multiplex PCR, the TCRdb table keeps only in-frame clones and is missing some. The sample carries fewer than 110,000 clones, over 75% recorded once. This clonotype was sampled from a woman in her twenties or thirties with acute or convalescent COVID-19. The sequenced material came from peripheral blood.

CDR3 in DNA: TGTGCCAGCAGCGTAGGACAGGGGGCCTACGAGCAGTACTTC. Its translation: CASSVGQGAYEQYF. This chain connects TRBV9 to TRBJ2-7; 9 bases map to TRBD1. The CDR3 loop spans 14 amino acids. Unmatched junction bases numbered 0, after V lost 0 bases and J lost 2 bases. CDR1 SGDLS and CDR2 YYNGEE come from the germline V gene.